This TCR beta chain came from a study of T cell clones after liver transplantation. Across the study: Immunosuppression withdrawal was tried within 2 years after liver transplantation in this trial. Study-wide results and caveats: Conclusions were preliminary, with small, heterogeneous patient groups.

As for this clone: Its cognate antigen is unknown.

TCRdb keeps only in-frame clones here, not all; method: immunoSEQ multiplex PCR. The data contain some 75,000 clones, about 80% of them singletons. The CDR3 has 14 amino acids. Trimming cost V 5 bases and J 2 bases; bases outside gene matches: 1. Per the germline V gene, CDR1 is SEHNR and CDR2 is FQNEAQ (reference sequence). The receptor was derived from a human donor who received a liver transplant. This sample comprised CD4+ T cells from blood, obtained before liver transplant. The chain links TRBV7-9 to TRBJ1-3; 9 positions agree with TRBD1. The CDR3 DNA follows: TGTGCCAGCAGCCGACAGGGGGCTGGAAACACCATATATTTT. Protein: CASSRQGAGNTIYF.